This entry lists 28 T cell receptor beta chains sequenced from one sample in a study of T cells in Graves' hyperthyroidism and ophthalmopathy. RNA transcripts were the template for amplifying TCR beta CDR3 regions. First-round RT-PCR with HTBI primers amplified the TCR CDR3 region. TCRdb called the multiplex PCR reads again in MiXCR, with one record for every CDR3 protein. The sample holds 40,000 to 60,000 distinct CDR3 sequences, about 54% seen once. Sequenced input: peripheral blood or thyroid tissue (not recorded which). The receptors come from a man aged 18 to 30 with Graves' hyperthyroidism.

This clonotype was observed many times. This chain uses TRBV13 with TRBJ1-6; D not resolved. V lost 3 bases and J lost 6, with 15 bases in between. This CDR3 comprises 16 residues. Germline V lookup: CDR1 PRHDT, CDR2 FYEKMQ (reference sequence). The CDR3 sequence: CASSLTPGVGNSPLHF. In DNA form, the CDR3 reads TGTGCCAGCAGCTTGACGCCCGGGGTGGGTAATTCACCCCTCCACTTT.

Details on this clonotype: This is likely a read error, given that the CDR3 carries no conserved phenylalanine or tryptophan at its end. This chain joins TRBV4-1 and TRBJ1-6; D is unclear. From germline, CDR1 is MGHRA and CDR2 YSYEKL. Trimming cost V 3 bases and J 9 bases, with 15 bases left between them. This CDR3 comprises 15 residues. CDR3 loop: CASSQMGTGSSPLHS. CDR3 coding DNA: TGCGCCAGCAGCCAGATGGGAACGGGGAGTTCACCCCTCCACTCT.

Of note for this clonotype: The junction differs from germline at one of its ends, possibly a read error. The chain employs TRBV7-2 and TRBJ2-7, with TRBD2 matching over 9 bases. Looked up from germline, CDR1 is SGHTA and CDR2 is FQGNSA. CDR3 size: 18 residues. Written as DNA, the CDR3 is TGTGCCAGCAGTTTAGTGGCGGGAGGGCTTCCTCTCACCTACGAGCAGTACTTC. It codes for CASSLVAGGLPLTYEQYF.

This chain joins TRBV15 and TRBJ1-4, with D unresolved. The CDR3 has 15 amino acids. Germline lookup yields CDR1 LNHNV and CDR2 YYDKDF (reference sequence). Trimming cost V 0 bases and J 0 bases, with 5 bases left between them. The chain's CDR3 is CATSRDQATNEKLFF. Here the CDR3 DNA reads TGTGCCACCAGCAGAGATCAGGCAACTAATGAAAAACTGTTTTTT.

This clonotype was found many times. The chain recombines TRBV6-1 with TRBJ2-7; TRBD1 matches 7 bases. The CDR3 sequence is 12 residues long. Germline CDR1 and CDR2: MNHNS and SASEGT. Trimming took 6 bases from V and 3 from J; bases not matched to a gene: 2. The CDR3 protein is CASRRGHYEQYF. In DNA form, the CDR3 reads TGTGCCAGCAGAAGGGGGCACTACGAGCAGTACTTC.

This clonotype was observed once. The chain employs TRBV25-1 and TRBJ1-1; D might be TRBD1 (5 bases). There are 12 residues in the CDR3. The V gene lost 7 bases and the J gene lost 7 bases, with 13 bases spanning the gap. The V gene's germline CDR1 is MGHDK and CDR2 SYGVNS. DNA for the CDR3: TGTGCCAGCACCAGCGGGGGAGGTGAAGCTTTCTTT. This encodes CASTSGGGEAFF.

This clonotype was counted many times. The chain has TRBV7-9 and TRBJ2-7; 9 bases are a match to TRBD2. CDR1 and CDR2 (germline): SEHNR, FQNEAQ (reference sequence). The length of the CDR3 is 15 residues. V shed 6 bases, J shed 6 bases, and the junction held 12 bases outside the gene matches. The CDR3 nucleotides read TGTGCCAGCAGTCGCGGGGCGGGAGGGCCCTCCGAGCAGTACTTC. It translates to CASSRGAGGPSEQYF.

To note about this clonotype: Here the CDR3 omits its conserved ending phenylalanine or tryptophan, so a read error is the likely source. The chain has TRBV20-1 and TRBJ1-1; D gene ambiguous. Germline-derived CDR1 and CDR2 are DFQATT and SNEGSKA (reference sequence). Trimming took off 5 bases at V and 6 bases at J, with 16 bases between the two ends. The CDR3 length is 13 residues. In DNA, the CDR3 is TGCAGTGCTTCTCGGGAACCACGGGCTGAAGCTTTCCTT. Its protein is CSASREPRAEAFL.

This clonotype was seen many times. This sequence joins TRBV6-6 and TRBJ1-5, with D uncertain. The V gene's germline CDR1 is MNHNY and CDR2 SVGAGI (reference sequence). Trimming removed 3 bases from V and 2 bases from J, with 17 bases in between. The CDR3 is 17 residues long. CDR3 amino acids: CASSYHNRGVGNQPQHF. In DNA form, the CDR3 reads TGTGCCAGCAGTTATCACAACCGGGGAGTGGGCAATCAGCCCCAGCATTTT.

V is TRBV7-9 and J is TRBJ2-3, with 10 bases lining up with TRBD2. CDR1 SEHNR and CDR2 FQNEAQ come from the germline V gene (reference sequence). This CDR3 contains 13 residues. J was trimmed by 6 bases and V by 4 bases; bases with no gene match: 1. The CDR3 DNA reads as TGTGCCAGCAGCTCAGCGGGAGGGGATACGCAGTATTTT. Translating it yields CASSSAGGDTQYF.

V and J are TRBV19 and TRBJ2-7, with TRBD2 as a possible D gene (6 bases). The germline V gene encodes CDR1 LNHDA and CDR2 SQIVND (reference sequence). Trimming cost V 6 bases and J 4 bases, with 10 bases left between them. The CDR3 spans 12 residues. The CDR3, as DNA: TGTGCCAGTAGCCTGGGACTTTACGAGCAGTACTTC. It translates to CASSLGLYEQYF.

This clonotype was recorded once. The chain combines TRBV7-9 with TRBJ2-7; TRBD1 matches at 8 bases. V shed 5 bases, J shed 4 bases, and the junction held 4 bases outside the gene matches. Germline V gene sequence: CDR1 SEHNR, CDR2 FQNEAQ (reference sequence). The CDR3 length is 13 residues. The DNA of the CDR3 is TGTGCCAGCAGCCGGACAGGGCTGTACGAGCAGTACTTC. Its translation: CASSRTGLYEQYF.

This clonotype was seen ten or more times. V is TRBV28 and J is TRBJ1-5, with 7 bases that match TRBD1. The trim removed 7 bases at V and 4 bases at J, leaving 7 bases unmatched. Per germline, CDR1 MDHEN and CDR2 SYDVKM. The CDR3 sequence is 14 residues long. For the CDR3, the DNA is TGTGCCAGCAAGAAACAGGGGCCTAATCAGCCCCAGCATTTT. It is translated as CASKKQGPNQPQHF.

This clonotype was counted a single time. The genes are TRBV2 and TRBJ2-7; D not resolved. CDR1 is SNHLY, CDR2 FYNNEI, per germline. The CDR3 has 13 residues. Deletions cut 3 bases from V and 2 bases from J, with 8 bases between. The CDR3 region has the DNA TGTGCCAGCAGTGAGGGTGGTCCCTACGAGCAGTACTTC. Its translation: CASSEGGPYEQYF.

The table lists this clonotype with many counts. One end of the junction varies from germline; a read error may be responsible. The V and J genes are TRBV28 and TRBJ1-6; no reliable D call. The CDR3 spans 13 residues. The germline gives CDR1 MDHEN, CDR2 SYDVKM. In nucleotides, the CDR3 is TGTGCCAGCAGCCAGATCTATAATTCACCCCTCCCCTTT. It specifies CASSQIYNSPLPF.

This sequence joins TRBV2 and TRBJ2-7; either TRBD1 or TRBD2 may fit D (5 bases each). Per germline, CDR1 SNHLY and CDR2 FYNNEI. Trimming took off 3 bases at V and 3 bases at J, with 9 bases between the two ends. The CDR3 extends over 13 amino acids. The CDR3 nucleotides are TGTGCCAGCAGTGACCCAGGGAGCTACGAGCAGTACTTC. Translation: CASSDPGSYEQYF.

The V gene is TRBV15, the J gene TRBJ1-2; D might be TRBD1 (6 bases). With 0 bases removed from V and 6 bases from J, the gap between germline ends came to 20 bases. Germline CDR1 is LNHNV and CDR2 is YYDKDF (reference sequence). This CDR3 region has 17 residues. CDR3 amino acids: CATSRDKMPGALHGYTF. CDR3 sequence (DNA): TGTGCCACCAGCAGAGATAAGATGCCAGGGGCTCTACATGGCTACACCTTC. Full variable domain (remainder filled in from reference TRBV15 and TRBJ1-2): DAMVIQNPRYQVTQFGKPVTLSCSQTLNHNVMYWYQQKSSQAPKLLFHYYDKDFNNEADTPDNFQSRRPNTSFCFLDIRSPGLGDTAMYLCATSRDKMPGALHGYTFGSGTRLTVV.

There are many counts of this clonotype. This chain joins TRBV5-5 and TRBJ1-4; D is uncertain. The V gene's germline CDR1 is SGHKS and CDR2 YYEKEE (reference sequence). The CDR3 is 15 residues long. Trimming stripped 0 bases from V and 7 bases from J, with 13 bases between. In DNA, the CDR3 is TGTGCCAGCAGCTTGGGGGCGGGCTGGGGTGAAAAACTGTTTTTT. Translation gives CASSLGAGWGEKLFF.

This clonotype was recorded a few times. The CDR3 bases are TGTGCCTGGAGTGGATCTACAGGGGGGGGTTCACCCCTCCACTTT. Amino acids: CAWSGSTGGGSPLHF. The rearrangement links TRBV30 to TRBJ1-6; TRBD1 matches 8 bases. CDR3 size: 15 residues. Germline V gives CDR1 GTSNPN, CDR2 SVGIG (reference sequence). After removal of 1 base from V and 9 bases from J, the junction contained 8 bases not matched to a gene.

V and J are TRBV7-3 and TRBJ1-1; D ambiguous. Germline-derived CDR1 and CDR2 are SGHTA and FQGTGA. CDR3 size: 14 residues. The ends were cut back, 6 bases at V and 2 bases at J, with 13 bases in the middle. The CDR3, as DNA: TGTGCCAGCAGTTCTAGTGGAGTTAACACTGAAGCTTTCTTT. It encodes CASSSSGVNTEAFF.

This sequence joins TRBV7-8 and TRBJ2-7; a weak D match, TRBD2 (6 bases). The V gene lost 5 bases and the J gene lost 2 bases, with 16 bases spanning the gap. Germline V lookup: CDR1 SGHVS, CDR2 FQNEAQ. The CDR3 contains 15 residues. In nucleotides, the CDR3 is TGTGCCAGCAGCCTGCAGGGACTGAACACCTACGAGCAGTACTTC. Encoded protein: CASSLQGLNTYEQYF.

In regard to this clonotype: Compared with germline, one end of the junction differs, possibly owing to a read error. In DNA, the CDR3 is TGCGCCAGCAGCTCTTACACCGGGGAGCCGTTTTTT. Protein product: CASSSYTGEPFF. The chain combines TRBV7-2 with TRBJ2-2; a weak D match, TRBD2 (5 bases). This CDR3 comprises 12 residues. Germline CDR1 is SGHTA and CDR2 is FQGNSA.

A few counts support this clonotype. The CDR3 does not end in the conserved phenylalanine or tryptophan, so this is likely a read error. The V call is TRBV2, the J call TRBJ1-1, with D perhaps TRBD1 (6 bases). Germline lookup yields CDR1 SNHLY and CDR2 FYNNEI. The CDR3 is made up of 15 amino acids. The CDR3 DNA is TGCGCCAGCAAGGGAATATTGACAGGACTCACTGAAGCTTTCTCT. Protein: CASKGILTGLTEAFS.

V usage is TRBV7-8 and J usage is TRBJ1-5; 8 bases map to TRBD1. Germline loops: CDR1 SGHVS, CDR2 FQNEAQ. There are 15 residues in the CDR3. The ends lost 4 bases at V and 6 bases at J; junction bases unmatched: 8. CDR3 in amino acids: CASSSGQGGAQPQHF. CDR3 in DNA: TGTGCCAGCAGCTCCGGACAGGGAGGGGCTCAGCCCCAGCATTTT.

As to this clonotype: The conserved phenylalanine or tryptophan is not found at the CDR3 terminus, so this likely reflects a read error. The chain has TRBV6-1 and TRBJ2-3; weak D call: TRBD1 (6 bases). Germline CDR1 and CDR2: MNHNS and SASEGT. The CDR3 has 17 residues. Trimming took 4 bases from V and 2 from J, leaving 19 bases between them. The CDR3: CASSGGRLTPVTDTQYY. CDR3 nucleotide sequence: TGTGCCAGCAGTGGGGGGCGGCTGACTCCCGTCACAGATACGCAGTATTAT.

This clonotype was detected a few times. This rearrangement joins TRBV29-1 to TRBJ1-5; 8 bases line up with TRBD1. Germline CDR1 reads SQVTM; CDR2 reads ANQGSEA. Unmatched junction bases numbered 0, after V lost 4 bases and J lost 4 bases. The CDR3 covers 12 residues. This chain's CDR3 is CSVGQGNQPQHF. The CDR3 DNA follows: TGCAGCGTTGGACAGGGGAATCAGCCCCAGCATTTT.

This clonotype was detected ten times or more. This rearrangement joins TRBV6-2 or TRBV6-3 to TRBJ1-5, with no clear D. The germline CDR1 and CDR2 sequences are MNHEY and SVGEGT. V lost 1 base, J lost 6 bases, and 19 bases lay in between. The CDR3 length is 17 residues. In nucleotides, the CDR3 is TGTGCCAGCAGTTACTTAGAGGCGTGGGCGGGAGCTCAGCCCCAGCATTTT. This codes for CASSYLEAWAGAQPQHF.

This clonotype turned up a few times. The chain joins TRBV11-2 to TRBJ2-7; D call uncertain. The CDR3 loop spans 14 amino acids. V lost 5 bases and J lost 6, with 17 bases in between. Germline V gene lookup returns CDR1 SGHAT and CDR2 FQNNGV. The CDR3 sequence: CASSPAQEPSEQYF. The CDR3 nucleotides are TGTGCCAGCAGCCCGGCGCAAGAGCCCTCCGAGCAGTACTTC.